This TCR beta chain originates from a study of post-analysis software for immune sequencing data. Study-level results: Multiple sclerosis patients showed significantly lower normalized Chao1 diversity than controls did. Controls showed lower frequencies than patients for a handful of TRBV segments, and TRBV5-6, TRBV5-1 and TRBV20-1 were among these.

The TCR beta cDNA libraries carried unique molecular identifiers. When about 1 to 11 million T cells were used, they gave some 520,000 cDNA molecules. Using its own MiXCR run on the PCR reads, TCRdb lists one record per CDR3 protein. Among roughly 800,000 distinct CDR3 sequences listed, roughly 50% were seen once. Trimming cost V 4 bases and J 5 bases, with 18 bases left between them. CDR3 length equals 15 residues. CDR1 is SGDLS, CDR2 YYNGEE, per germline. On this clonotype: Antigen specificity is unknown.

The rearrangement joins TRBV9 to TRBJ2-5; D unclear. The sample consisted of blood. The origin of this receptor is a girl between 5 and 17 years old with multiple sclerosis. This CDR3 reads CASSPRSRPGETQYF. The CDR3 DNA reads TGTGCCAGCAGCCCCCGAAGTCGCCCTGGGGAGACCCAGTACTTC.